The 24 T cell receptor beta chains listed next were all sequenced from one sample in a study of Graves' ophthalmopathy and Graves' hyperthyroidism. Amplification of TCR beta CDR3 regions used RNA transcripts. First-round RT-PCR relied on HTBI primers, and a second-round multiplex PCR came next. MiXCR, applied by TCRdb to the multiplex PCR reads, yields one record per CDR3 protein. The sample has about 500,000 distinct CDR3 sequences; about 35% are singletons. The sample was peripheral blood or thyroid tissue (not recorded which). The receptors were sampled from an adult man with Graves' hyperthyroidism.

Regarding this clonotype: A junction end diverges from the germline sequence, so it may reflect a read error. The chain uses TRBV29-1 and TRBJ2-3; a possible D gene is TRBD1 (6 bases). Germline V gene lookup returns CDR1 SQVTM and CDR2 ANQGSEA. This CDR3 comprises 10 residues. The chain's CDR3 is CSVPGHRQIF. Written as DNA, the CDR3 is TGCAGCGTTCCGGGACACCGGCAGATCTTT.

The V and J genes are TRBV9 and TRBJ2-7, with 8 nucleotides matching TRBD2. The end of the DNA aligns better with TRBJ2-1, so the J call may be wrong. Germline CDR1 reads SGDLS; CDR2 reads YYNGEE. The CDR3 runs 14 residues. The CDR3 DNA sequence: TGTGCCAGCAGCGTAGCCGGGACTAGTCTTGAGCAGTTCTTC. The encoded protein is CASSVAGTSLEQFF.

This clonotype was seen only a few times. V and J are TRBV27 and TRBJ2-7, with TRBD1 matching over 7 bases. Germline V gives CDR1 MNHEY, CDR2 SMNVEV (reference sequence). Unmatched junction bases numbered 2, after V lost 0 bases and J lost 3 bases. This CDR3 is built from 14 residues. In nucleotides, the CDR3 is TGTGCCAGCAGTTTATCGCCAGGGGGCTACGAGCAGTACTTC. It yields the protein CASSLSPGGYEQYF.

This clonotype was detected ten times or more. The J gene is TRBJ1-2, the V gene TRBV5-8; 7 bases are a match to TRBD1. The CDR3 extends over 14 amino acids. The germline gives CDR1 SGHTS, CDR2 YDEGEE. With 0 bases clipped from V and 6 bases from J, the junction kept 5 bases outside the gene matches. The DNA for the CDR3 is TGTGCCAGCAGCTTGGACAGGGGAGCGCATGGCTACACCTTC. It encodes CASSLDRGAHGYTF.

This clonotype was picked up a small number of times. The CDR3 region is CASSPPKPGVQEAFF. The CDR3 DNA follows: TGTGCCAGCAGCCCACCCAAGCCGGGGGTCCAAGAAGCTTTCTTT. This sequence joins TRBV6-1 and TRBJ1-1; possibly TRBD1 for D (5 bases). Trimming shortened V by 6 bases and J by 8 bases, and 22 bases separated the two germline ends. Germline values: CDR1 MNHNS, CDR2 SASEGT. The CDR3 loop spans 15 amino acids.

The chain combines TRBV28 with TRBJ1-5, with 9 nucleotides matching TRBD1. With V trimmed by 6 bases and J by 7 bases, 4 bases remained unmatched. Germline V gene data show CDR1 as MDHEN and CDR2 as SYDVKM. This CDR3 region has 13 residues. In DNA, the CDR3 is TGTGCCAGCAGGCCGGGACAGGGCCAGCCCCAGCATTTT. It yields the protein CASRPGQGQPQHF.

The chain is built from TRBV20-1 and TRBJ1-2; D is unclear. The germline CDR1 and CDR2 sequences are DFQATT and SNEGSKA (reference sequence). The CDR3 extends over 12 amino acids. Trimming shortened V by 0 bases and J by 4 bases, and 6 bases separated the two germline ends. The CDR3 here is CSARDAVYGYTF. In nucleotides, the CDR3 is TGCAGTGCTAGAGATGCAGTCTATGGCTACACCTTC.

Ten or more counts support this clonotype. This chain links TRBV29-1 with TRBJ2-2; D is unresolved. The V end lost 4 bases, the J end lost 0 bases, and 9 bases lay between the germline ends. Germline CDR1 SQVTM, CDR2 ANQGSEA. The CDR3 runs to 14 residues. Written as DNA, the CDR3 is TGCAGCGTTGGAGGCAGCTCGAACACCGGGGAGCTGTTTTTT. It is translated as CSVGGSSNTGELFF.

Comments on this clonotype: A clone one base away is much larger, so this may be a read error. The rearrangement links TRBV7-2 to TRBJ1-1; D is unclear. The V gene's germline CDR1 is SGHTA and CDR2 FQGNSA. CDR3 size: 13 residues. This CDR3 reads CASTVLTHTKAFF. The CDR3 DNA follows: TGTGCCAGCACCGTCCTGACCCACACTAAAGCTTTCTTT.

This clonotype appeared a single time. A read error is likely here: a far larger clone is one base away. The rearrangement joins TRBV4-1 to TRBJ2-7, with D perhaps TRBD2 (5 bases). The CDR3 is made up of 13 amino acids. Germline CDR1 and CDR2: MGHRA and YSYEKL. The CDR3 loop reads CASSQGGSYGQYF. CDR3 coding DNA: TGCGCCAGCAGCCAAGGCGGGTCCTACGGGCAGTACTTC.

A remark on this clonotype: A read error is possible here, since a much larger clone lies one base away. The chain uses TRBV25-1 and TRBJ2-7; tentative D call: TRBD2 (5 bases). Trimming removed 1 base from V and 8 bases from J, with 15 bases in between. Germline CDR1 MGHDK, CDR2 SYGVNS. This CDR3 comprises 14 residues. CDR3 sequence reads: CASSESSPSNQQYF. CDR3 DNA sequence: TGTGCCAGCAGTGAATCCTCCCCTAGCAACCAGCAGTACTTC.

In its sample, this clonotype was seen many times. The chain couples TRBV25-1 to TRBJ1-4; the D gene is possibly TRBD1 (6 bases). The V end was cut by 6 bases, the J end by 2 bases, with 13 bases between. CDR1 is MGHDK and CDR2 is SYGVNS in the germline V gene. The CDR3 runs 15 residues. This CDR3 reads CASRPQDSTNEKLFF. For the CDR3, the DNA is TGTGCCAGCAGACCCCAGGACAGTACTAATGAAAAACTGTTTTTT. The variable domain in full, completed from reference TRBV25-1 and TRBJ1-4, reads EADIYQTPRYLVIGTGKKITLECSQTMGHDKMYWYQQDPGMELHLIHYSYGVNSTEKGDLSSESTVSRIRTEHFPLTLESARPSHTSQYLCASRPQDSTNEKLFFGSGTQLSVL.

V gene TRBV5-1 combines with J gene TRBJ2-3, with D tentatively TRBD2 (6 bases). The CDR3 loop spans 16 amino acids. V lost 0 bases and J 0 bases, leaving 11 bases between the germline ends. The germline gives CDR1 SGHRS, CDR2 YFSETQ. The CDR3 loop reads CASSLEGGVSTDTQYF. As DNA, the CDR3 is TGCGCCAGCAGCTTGGAGGGAGGCGTTAGCACAGATACGCAGTATTTT.

This clonotype appeared many times. This rearrangement joins TRBV12-3 or TRBV12-4 to TRBJ1-5; 7 nucleotides agree with TRBD1. V shed 4 bases and J 7 bases; nucleotides not matched to a gene: 4. There are 13 residues in the CDR3. The chain's CDR3 is CASSYQGVQPQHF. CDR3 bases: TGTGCCAGCAGTTACCAGGGGGTCCAGCCCCAGCATTTT.

The chain is built from TRBV29-1 and TRBJ2-1; maybe TRBD1 (5 bases). Trimming took 5 bases from V and 0 from J, leaving 14 bases between them. Per germline, CDR1 SQVTM and CDR2 ANQGSEA. The CDR3 sequence is 15 residues long. CDR3 amino acids: CSVSGLIDSYNEQFF. The CDR3 DNA sequence: TGCAGCGTTTCAGGGTTGATCGACTCCTACAATGAGCAGTTCTTC.

The chain couples TRBV6-1 to TRBJ1-4; 7 nucleotides line up with TRBD1. V shed 5 bases, J shed 15 bases, and the junction held 6 bases outside the gene matches. This CDR3 has 11 amino acids. Germline lookup yields CDR1 MNHNS and CDR2 SASEGT. The CDR3 nucleotides are TGTGCCAGCAGTCAGGGGGACCGTGTGTTTTTT. Its protein is CASSQGDRVFF.

In regard to this clonotype: This may arise from a read error, as a much more abundant clone is one base away. V gene TRBV11-1 combines with J gene TRBJ2-7; possibly TRBD1 for D (6 bases). The CDR3 has 15 residues. From germline, CDR1 is SGHAT and CDR2 FQDESV (reference sequence). The CDR3 region is CAGSRDTDRSYEQYF. The CDR3 DNA sequence: TGTGCCGGCAGCCGGGACACCGATCGCTCCTACGAGCAGTACTTC.

The chain links TRBV2 to TRBJ2-7; TRBD2 is a possible D gene (6 bases). Per the germline V gene, CDR1 is SNHLY and CDR2 is FYNNEI. The V end lost 6 bases, the J end lost 5 bases, and 17 bases lay between the germline ends. The length of the CDR3 is 14 residues. CDR3 amino acids: CASSVGRRDHEQYF. The DNA for the CDR3 is TGTGCCAGCAGCGTCGGCAGGAGGGACCACGAGCAGTACTTC.

The chain carries TRBV2 and TRBJ1-2, with 7 bases matching TRBD1. This CDR3 comprises 20 residues. The V gene end was trimmed by 3 bases and the J gene end by 4 bases; junction bases not matched to a gene: 23. Germline CDR1 reads SNHLY; CDR2 reads FYNNEI. The CDR3 bases are TGTGCCAGCAGTGATCCTCCGGGACAGAACACTGAAGCTTTCCTCTATGGCTACACCTTC. It specifies CASSDPPGQNTEAFLYGYTF.

The chain has TRBV28 and TRBJ1-1, with 8 bases identical to TRBD1. CDR1 is MDHEN, CDR2 SYDVKM, per germline. The CDR3 spans 12 residues. With V trimmed by 3 bases and J by 12 bases, 6 bases remained unmatched. CDR3 in amino acids: CASSLDRDKTFF. CDR3 nucleotides: TGTGCCAGCAGTTTGGACAGGGATAAAACTTTCTTT.

This clonotype was counted a single time. V and J are TRBV9 and TRBJ1-4; a possible D gene is TRBD1 (6 bases). The V gene lost 3 bases and the J gene lost 8 bases, with 20 bases spanning the gap. CDR3 length equals 16 residues. Germline assignment: CDR1 SGDLS and CDR2 YYNGEE. The CDR3, as DNA: TGTGCCAGCAGCGCTACCGACGGGGGGCTGAGGGAAAAACTGTTTTTT. It encodes CASSATDGGLREKLFF.

This chain uses TRBV7-9 with TRBJ2-5; 15 nucleotides line up with TRBD2. CDR3 length equals 16 residues. CDR1 is SEHNR, CDR2 FQNEAQ, per germline (reference sequence). V dropped 4 bases and J dropped 5; count of bases not matched to a gene: 5. CDR3 nucleotides: TGTGCCAGCAGCTCCGGACTAGCGGGAGGGGGGGAGACCCAGTACTTC. This translates into CASSSGLAGGGETQYF.

In this sample, this clonotype turned up many times. This sequence joins TRBV6-1 and TRBJ1-2; D perhaps matches TRBD1 (6 bases). The V end lost 6 bases, the J end lost 6 bases, and 17 bases lay between the germline ends. Per germline, CDR1 MNHNS and CDR2 SASEGT. The CDR3 extends over 14 amino acids. The CDR3 DNA reads TGTGCCAGCAGGGCACAGGGAACACTAAATGGCTACACCTTC. Its translation: CASRAQGTLNGYTF.

This clonotype was found many times. The DNA for the CDR3 is TGTGCCATCAGTTCGGACGTTCACTCTGGAAACACCATATATTTT. Its translation is CAISSDVHSGNTIYF. The chain couples TRBV10-3 to TRBJ1-3; D gene uncertain. The V end was cut by 5 bases, the J end by 0 bases, with 11 bases between. CDR1 ENHRY and CDR2 SYGVKD come from the germline V gene. This CDR3 comprises 15 residues.